This TCR beta chain was found in a study of blood T cell repertoires in COVID-19 (dated by TCRdb to the early 2020s). For the wider study: Collaborator samples came from the United States, Italy and Spain and covered acute and convalescent phases of COVID-19. The prospective study material was composed of cDNA or gDNA derived from T cells, B-cell-depleted T cells, or PBMCs. Subjects who had been exposed to COVID-19, were actively infected with it, or had recovered from it provided the deeply sampled blood TCRbeta repertoires that made up the dataset. A freely available public database, intended as a resource for researchers studying the immune response to SARS-CoV-2, is where the repertoires were released. The samples were drawn from two sources: the first 160 participants of the ongoing ImmuneRACE study, and 1,000 to 1,500 subjects contributed by 6 global collaborators. Nearly every sample came with metadata listing a de-identified subject ID, COVID-19 status, age in years and sex. Where available, HLA class I and class II types were obtained from metadata supplied by the sample provider rather than from assay-based typing.

Broader findings and caveats from the paper: The quantity of clinical and demographic metadata differed by source and by participant and was supplied without curation.

Worth noting for this clone: There is no known antigen for this receptor. There are no base qualities to consult, and no much larger clone falls within one base.

CDR1 MNHEY and CDR2 SVGEGT were looked up in the germline V gene. Counted from cysteine to phenylalanine, this CDR3 has 17 amino acids. Left in the record is the CDR3 DNA by itself, 51 bases read in frame from the first base. After removal of 2 bases from V and 2 bases from J, the junction retains 10 bases not matched to a gene. Another Seattle source contributed samples from volunteer blood donors who had recovered from COVID-19. Whole blood was collected in K2EDTA tubes by collaborating institutions according to the institutions' own protocols. For TCRbeta analysis, collaborators shipped samples in one of three forms: frozen whole blood, isolated PBMCs, or DNA extracted from either of those sample types. The immunoSEQ Assay, a bias-controlled multiplex PCR, was used to amplify TCRbeta CDR3 regions from genomic DNA. The original pipeline was this. Nucleated cell counts per sample were estimated from amplification of reference gene primers within the assay. Sequence reads were collapsed and filtered to measure the absolute abundance of every unique TCRbeta CDR3 rearrangement. For each sample, productive Simpson clonality was calculated as the square root of Simpson's diversity index across productive rearrangements. TCRdb limited this immuneACCESS table to in-frame rearrangements with V and J called. A share of clones is missing; checked studies link under half to unresolved V genes, and the rest is unexplained. The D gene and trimming were derived from the DNA, and the V and J assignments and clone size from that table. This sample gives about 250,000 clones in total; 70% to 90% of them show up just once. 2.1% of the sample lies in the top ten.

The chain is made from TRBV6-2 or TRBV6-3 and TRBJ2-7, with 9 bases aligning to TRBD2. This receptor was taken from a woman in her thirties or forties who had recovered from COVID-19. Specimen: peripheral blood. CDR3 sequence: CASSYGRAGGSAYEQYF. The nucleotide sequence reads as follows: TGTGCCAGCAGTTACGGACGAGCGGGAGGTAGCGCCTACGAGCAGTACTTC.